This record concerns one TCR beta chain sequence. The antigen is undetermined. The sample belongs to a study of spatial heterogeneity in lung cancer. Study results and limitations: Tumor mutation counts were tracked by expanded intratumoral alpha and beta TCR counts. Ubiquitous expanded TCR counts tracked ubiquitous nonsynonymous mutations, and regional counts tracked regional ones. Alpha chain coverage of tumor T cells was estimated at around 7%, and beta chain coverage at about 13%.

One entry per CDR3 protein results from TCRdb running MiXCR on the 5' RACE reads. The sample lists 10,000 to 14,000 distinct CDR3 sequences, around 10% occurring once. The time point denotes: sample taken at primary tumor resection. 72 TRACERx patients with early, untreated non-small cell lung cancer donated samples. The input material, whole RNA from tumor, nontumor lung or frozen PBMC, was sequenced unsorted. V was pared by 0 bases and J by 0 bases, with 9 bases between. CDR3 length: 16 amino acids. Germline-derived CDR1 and CDR2 are LGHNA and YSLEER. The origin of this receptor is a female donor with early-stage non-small cell lung cancer. The specimen comprised lung tumor tissue, sampled at surgery. V usage is TRBV4-3 and J usage is TRBJ2-4; perhaps TRBD2 as D (6 bases). CDR3 sequence (DNA): TGCGCCAGCAGCCAAGATCCGGGGGTAGCCAAAAACATTCAGTACTTC. This encodes CASSQDPGVAKNIQYF.